This record looks at one T cell receptor beta chain sequence and its context. Its antigen is undetermined. The sample comes from a study of OX40 agonist ivuxolimab in advanced cancers. Whole-study context: Averaging 60 years in age, with a range of about 23 to 79, the cohort was about 86% male.

V lost 6 bases to trimming and J lost 2 bases; unmatched junction nucleotides: 6. Germline lookup yields CDR1 MNHEY and CDR2 SVGAGI. The CDR3 runs to 15 residues. Broader study findings: No antigen was identified for the clonally expanded peripheral T cells. Clones of CD4+ and CD8+ blood T cells grew by week 6 at doses of 0.1 to 3.0 mg/kg.

Peripheral blood came from all dose cohorts at three timepoints. Assay: immunoSEQ multiplex PCR; the TCRdb copy retains only in-frame clones and omits some. The sample has about 48,000 clones, approximately 90% seen once; the top ten hold around 50%. The receptor was derived from an adult with an advanced solid tumor such as melanoma, head and neck, liver or kidney cancer. V gene TRBV6-5 combines with J gene TRBJ2-7; 11 nucleotides line up with TRBD2. The material was CD4+ or CD8+ T cells sorted from blood, obtained in a trial of the OX40 agonist ivuxolimab. CDR3 sequence reads: CASSHTSGGTYEQYF. As DNA, the CDR3 is TGTGCCAGCAGCCACACTAGCGGGGGAACCTACGAGCAGTACTTC.